This T cell receptor (beta chain) was documented in a study of cytomegalovirus exposure and HLA in healthy donors. General observations from the study: Relative to the approximately 680-donor mean, N-insertions were reportedly fewer in an Asian-associated ancestry cluster in a later analysis. In a later analysis, DRB1 alleles had the most associated TCRs; HLA-C alleles the fewest. Evidence from a later analysis indicated that most CMV-associated TCR beta chains looked HLA-restricted.

The V gene lost 1 base and the J gene lost 12 bases, with 16 bases spanning the gap. Germline V gene data show CDR1 as LNHDA and CDR2 as SQIVND (reference sequence). CDR3 length equals 13 residues. Nominally healthy donors provided the samples, though records likely missed some immune exposures. For this clone: Its antigen is not identified.

Vbeta (60) and Jbeta (13) primers were used in the PCR. Clones were read by immunoSEQ multiplex PCR, and TCRdb kept only the in-frame ones, dropping some. This repertoire shows about 130,000 clones, 70% to 80% found once; its top ten account for around 1.2%. The sequence came from a man between 45 and 60 years old in good health and CMV-seronegative. The chain uses TRBV19 and TRBJ2-7; D is possibly TRBD2 (6 bases). The material sequenced was PBMCs. The chain's CDR3 is CASSIGERGSRYF. The DNA of the CDR3 is TGTGCCAGTAGTATAGGTGAACGGGGGAGTCGGTACTTC. The full variable domain, with the rest looked up from reference TRBV19 and TRBJ2-7, is DGGITQSPKYLFRKEGQNVTLSCEQNLNHDAMYWYRQDPGQGLRLIYYSQIVNDFQKGDIAEGYSVSREKKESFPLTVTSAQKNPTAFYLCASSIGERGSRYFGPGTRLTVT.